The 19 T cell receptor beta chains given below trace back to one sample, sequenced in a study of T cell repertoires in cytomegalovirus infection. From the reads, TCRdb called clonotypes with MiXCR, one entry per CDR3 protein. Of a few hundred thousand distinct CDR3 sequences in the sample, 15% to 20% were seen once. The sample taken for sequencing was CD8+ T cells from PBMCs. The receptor set was obtained from a human donor in good health (CMV status not recorded). Some clones in this sample may be carry-over from other donors' samples.

The rearrangement links TRBV6-5 to TRBJ2-1; 8 nucleotides align to TRBD1. The germline V gene encodes CDR1 MNHEY and CDR2 SVGAGI. The junction had 5 bases not matched to a gene; V was cut back by 5 bases and J by 2 bases. CDR3 length: 15 amino acids. The CDR3 loop is CASSLQGGPYNEQFF. The CDR3, as DNA: TGTGCCAGCAGTCTACAGGGGGGCCCCTACAATGAGCAGTTCTTC.

At least ten counts were recorded for this clonotype. The chain recombines TRBV7-8 with TRBJ1-5, with no clear D. The CDR3 covers 14 residues. V shed 6 bases and J shed 1 base, with 10 bases lying between them. Germline V CDR1 and CDR2: SGHVS, FQNEAQ. In DNA, the CDR3 is TGTGCCAGCAGGGCTGGGGTGAGCAATCAGCCCCAGCATTTT. Its translation: CASRAGVSNQPQHF.

In this sample, this clonotype turned up once. V usage is TRBV25-1 and J usage is TRBJ2-3, with D perhaps TRBD1 (5 bases). The V gene's germline CDR1 is MGHDK and CDR2 SYGVNS. This CDR3 spans 14 amino acids. Trimming stripped 3 bases from V and 4 bases from J, with 11 bases between. CDR3 region: CASSDPVGADTQYF. DNA for the CDR3: TGTGCCAGCAGTGATCCGGTAGGGGCAGATACGCAGTATTTT.

This clonotype has only a few counts. The chain recombines TRBV11-1 with TRBJ1-4; 7 bases line up with TRBD1. The CDR3 loop spans 19 amino acids. With V trimmed by 3 bases and J by 7 bases, 20 bases remained unmatched. From germline, CDR1 is SGHAT and CDR2 FQDESV (reference sequence). This CDR3 is CASSLNSNLKGGDPEKLFF. CDR3 DNA sequence: TGTGCCAGCAGCTTGAATTCTAACCTTAAAGGGGGCGATCCTGAAAAACTGTTTTTT.

This sequence joins TRBV7-6 and TRBJ2-7, with 9 bases identical to TRBD1. V trimming: 5 bases; J trimming: 2 bases; junction bases outside the gene matches: 4. CDR1 and CDR2 (germline): SGHVS, FNYEAQ. The CDR3 contains 14 residues. The CDR3 DNA is TGTGCCAGCAGCCAGGGGACAGGGACCTACGAGCAGTACTTC. It codes for CASSQGTGTYEQYF.

This clonotype was counted only a few times. The chain links TRBV29-1 to TRBJ2-7; 8 nucleotides align to TRBD1. This CDR3 comprises 14 residues. In germline, CDR1 is SQVTM, CDR2 ANQGSEA. The ends lost 2 bases at V and 6 bases at J; junction bases unmatched: 9. The CDR3 loop reads CSVEPGTGGSEQYF. The CDR3 DNA reads as TGCAGCGTTGAACCGGGGACAGGAGGCTCCGAGCAGTACTTC.

This chain uses TRBV19 with TRBJ1-3; no reliable D call. CDR1 is LNHDA and CDR2 is SQIVND in the germline V gene (reference sequence). V was trimmed by 2 bases and J by 0 bases, leaving 14 bases between them. CDR3 size: 17 residues. This CDR3 reads CASSIYHGGSSGNTIYF. DNA of the CDR3: TGTGCCAGTAGTATATATCATGGAGGGAGCTCTGGAAACACCATATATTTT.

The J gene is TRBJ1-1, the V gene TRBV4-1; D remains ambiguous. V lost 1 base and J lost 7, with 10 bases in between. The CDR3 contains 13 residues. Germline V lookup: CDR1 MGHRA, CDR2 YSYEKL. CDR3 protein: CASSQVESSEAFF. The CDR3 DNA reads as TGCGCCAGCAGCCAAGTAGAGTCGAGTGAAGCTTTCTTT.

There are many counts of this clonotype. The J gene is TRBJ2-4, the V gene TRBV7-2, with D perhaps matching TRBD2 (5 bases). The germline gives CDR1 SGHTA, CDR2 FQGNSA. The V and J ends lost 6 bases and 1 base respectively, with 13 bases between them. The CDR3 spans 15 residues. The CDR3 is CASSFRTGAKNIQYF. DNA of the CDR3: TGTGCCAGCAGTTTCAGGACGGGGGCCAAAAACATTCAGTACTTC. The full variable domain, rest sourced from reference TRBV7-2 and TRBJ2-4, is GAGVSQSPSNKVTEKGKDVELRCDPISGHTALYWYRQSLGQGLEFLIYFQGNSAPDKSGLPSDRFSAERTGGSVSTLTIQRTQQEDSAVYLCASSFRTGAKNIQYFGAGTRLSVL.

The J gene is TRBJ1-1, the V gene TRBV6-5, with a possible D match to TRBD1 (5 bases). The CDR3 consists of 16 residues. The V gene lost 7 bases and the J gene lost 4 bases, with 22 bases spanning the gap. The germline gives CDR1 MNHEY, CDR2 SVGAGI. The CDR3 sequence: CASTTQGTRVGTEAFF. CDR3 coding DNA: TGTGCCAGCACTACGCAGGGTACGAGGGTCGGCACTGAAGCTTTCTTT.

The rearrangement uses TRBV7-2 and TRBJ2-3; TRBD2 aligns across 8 bases. The junction had 13 bases not matched to a gene; V was cut back by 5 bases and J by 3 bases. Germline CDR1 and CDR2: SGHTA and FQGNSA. There are 17 residues in the CDR3. The CDR3 region is CASSLPGGSDATDTQYF. The DNA of the CDR3 is TGTGCCAGCAGCCTCCCGGGGGGGTCAGACGCTACAGATACGCAGTATTTT.

This clonotype was counted at least ten times. The rearrangement links TRBV7-8 to TRBJ2-5; 10 nucleotides match TRBD2. This CDR3 is 16 amino acids long. The trim removed 0 bases at V and 4 bases at J, leaving 5 bases unmatched. Germline-derived CDR1 and CDR2 are SGHVS and FQNEAQ. The DNA for the CDR3 is TGTGCCAGCAGCTTAGCAAGCGGGGGGGCGGGAGAGACCCAGTACTTC. This sequence encodes CASSLASGGAGETQYF.

The chain employs TRBV5-1 and TRBJ2-2, with 8 positions matching TRBD1. This CDR3 has 17 amino acids. V shed 6 bases and J 6 bases; nucleotides not matched to a gene: 16. CDR1 and CDR2 (germline): SGHRS, YFSETQ. CDR3 sequence reads: CASIQYGQGEYSGELFF. CDR3 DNA: TGCGCCAGCATCCAGTACGGACAGGGTGAATATTCCGGGGAGCTGTTTTTT.

DNA of the CDR3: TGTGCCAGCCACGGGGCCTCAAACTATGGCTACACCTTC. As protein: CASHGASNYGYTF. The gene calls are TRBV27 and TRBJ1-2; TRBD1 might be the D (5 bases). CDR1 is MNHEY and CDR2 is SMNVEV in the germline V gene (reference sequence). This CDR3 comprises 13 residues. V lost 8 bases to trimming and J lost 2 bases, with 12 bases between them.

This clonotype was found many times. The genes are TRBV27 and TRBJ2-1; unclear D gene. Germline values: CDR1 MNHEY, CDR2 SMNVEV (reference sequence). The CDR3 length is 14 residues. V was trimmed by 5 bases and J by 10 bases, leaving 18 bases between them. The CDR3 loop reads CASSAGPQKGEQFF. CDR3 DNA sequence: TGTGCCAGCAGTGCCGGGCCGCAAAAGGGCGAGCAGTTCTTC.

This clonotype showed up just a few times. This chain connects TRBV12-3 or TRBV12-4 to TRBJ1-4; D not resolved. Trimming removed 1 base from V and 8 bases from J, with 5 bases in between. The CDR3 sequence is 12 residues long. This CDR3 reads CASSLVSEKLFF. In nucleotides, the CDR3 is TGTGCCAGCAGTTTAGTATCCGAAAAACTGTTTTTT.

This clonotype came up a few times. The rearrangement links TRBV27 to TRBJ2-5, with 8 bases that match TRBD2. CDR1 is MNHEY, CDR2 SMNVEV, per germline (reference sequence). Losses at the gene ends were 4 bases for V and 2 bases for J; bases not matched to a gene: 6. This CDR3 contains 15 residues. CDR3 coding DNA: TGTGCCAGCAGTTCCCCGCCGGGGGGGCAAGAGACCCAGTACTTC. It translates to CASSSPPGGQETQYF.

This clonotype appeared many times. This chain links TRBV19 with TRBJ1-5; 10 bases line up with TRBD1. V shed 5 bases, J shed 9 bases, and the junction held 10 bases outside the gene matches. The CDR3 is 15 amino acids. CDR1 LNHDA and CDR2 SQIVND come from the germline V gene (reference sequence). CDR3: CASSPGQGGSRPQHF. In DNA form, the CDR3 reads TGTGCCAGTAGTCCAGGACAGGGGGGGTCAAGGCCCCAGCATTTT.

This clonotype was observed many times. The chain recombines TRBV20-1 with TRBJ1-5, with 8 bases fitting TRBD1. This CDR3 spans 15 amino acids. The V segment lost 0 bases and the J segment 6 bases; nucleotides outside the gene matches: 7. In germline, CDR1 is DFQATT, CDR2 SNEGSKA (reference sequence). For the CDR3, the DNA is TGCAGTGCTAGAGACGCGGACAGGGACTCTCAGCCCCAGCATTTT. It translates to CSARDADRDSQPQHF.